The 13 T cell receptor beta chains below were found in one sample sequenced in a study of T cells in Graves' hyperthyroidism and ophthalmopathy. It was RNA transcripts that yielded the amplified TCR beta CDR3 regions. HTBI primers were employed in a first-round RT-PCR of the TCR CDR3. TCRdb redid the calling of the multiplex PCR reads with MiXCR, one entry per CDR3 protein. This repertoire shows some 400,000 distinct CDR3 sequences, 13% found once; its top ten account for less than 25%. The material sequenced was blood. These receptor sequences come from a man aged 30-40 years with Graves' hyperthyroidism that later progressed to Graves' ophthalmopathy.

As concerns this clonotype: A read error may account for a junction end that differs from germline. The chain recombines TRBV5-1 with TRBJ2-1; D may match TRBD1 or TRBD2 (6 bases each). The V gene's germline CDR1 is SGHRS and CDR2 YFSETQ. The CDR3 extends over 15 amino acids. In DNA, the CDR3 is TGCGCCAGCGGCTTGGTACAAGGGGGGATAAATGAGCAGTTCTTC. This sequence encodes CASGLVQGGINEQFF.

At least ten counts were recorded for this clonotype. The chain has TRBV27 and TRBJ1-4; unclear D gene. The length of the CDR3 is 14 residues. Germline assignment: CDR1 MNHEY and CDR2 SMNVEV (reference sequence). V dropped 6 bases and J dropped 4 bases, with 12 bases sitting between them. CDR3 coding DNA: TGTGCCAGCAGCCGAACGAGGTTTAATGAAAAACTGTTTTTT. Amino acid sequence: CASSRTRFNEKLFF. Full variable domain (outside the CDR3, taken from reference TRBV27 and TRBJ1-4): EAQVTQNPRYLITVTGKKLTVTCSQNMNHEYMSWYRQDPGLGLRQIYYSMNVEVTDKGDVPEGYKVSRKEKRNFPLILESPSPNQTSLYFCASSRTRFNEKLFFGSGTQLSVL.

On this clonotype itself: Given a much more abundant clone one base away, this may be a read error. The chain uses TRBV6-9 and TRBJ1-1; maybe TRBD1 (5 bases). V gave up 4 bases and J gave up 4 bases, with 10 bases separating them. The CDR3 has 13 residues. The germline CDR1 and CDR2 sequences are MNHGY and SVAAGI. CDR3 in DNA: TGTGCCAGCAGTTCGATAAGGGGCACTGAAGCTTTCTTT. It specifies CASSSIRGTEAFF.

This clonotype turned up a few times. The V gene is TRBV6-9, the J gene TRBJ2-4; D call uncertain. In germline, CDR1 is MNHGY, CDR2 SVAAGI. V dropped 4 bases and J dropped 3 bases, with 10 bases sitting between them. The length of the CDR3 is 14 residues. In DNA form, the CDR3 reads TGTGCCAGCAGTTGGTTGAATAGCAAAAACATTCAGTACTTC. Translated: CASSWLNSKNIQYF.

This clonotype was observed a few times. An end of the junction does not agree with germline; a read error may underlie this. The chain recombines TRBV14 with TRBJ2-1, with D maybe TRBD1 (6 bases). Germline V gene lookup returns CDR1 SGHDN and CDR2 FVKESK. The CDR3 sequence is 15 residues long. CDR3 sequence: CASTQNLARGNEQFF. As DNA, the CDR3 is TGTGCCAGCACCCAAAACCTCGCGAGGGGGAATGAGCAGTTCTTC.

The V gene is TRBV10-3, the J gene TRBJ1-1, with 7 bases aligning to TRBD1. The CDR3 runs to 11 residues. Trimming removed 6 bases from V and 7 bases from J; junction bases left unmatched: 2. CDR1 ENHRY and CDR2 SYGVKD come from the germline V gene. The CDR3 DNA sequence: TGTGCCATCAGGGGGGACAGTGAAGCTTTCTTT. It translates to CAIRGDSEAFF.

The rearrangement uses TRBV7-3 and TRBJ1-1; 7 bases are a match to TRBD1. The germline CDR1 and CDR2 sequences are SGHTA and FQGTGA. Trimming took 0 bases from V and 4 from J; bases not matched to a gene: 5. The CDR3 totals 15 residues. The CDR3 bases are TGTGCCAGCAGCTTAACTGCAGGGGGTGCCACTGAAGCTTTCTTT. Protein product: CASSLTAGGATEAFF.

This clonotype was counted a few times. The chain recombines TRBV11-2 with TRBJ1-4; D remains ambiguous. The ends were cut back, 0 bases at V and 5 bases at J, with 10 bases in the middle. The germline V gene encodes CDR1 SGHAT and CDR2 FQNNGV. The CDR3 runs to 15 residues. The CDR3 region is CASSLEGLLNEKLFF. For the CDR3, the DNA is TGTGCCAGCAGCTTAGAGGGTCTCTTGAATGAAAAACTGTTTTTT.

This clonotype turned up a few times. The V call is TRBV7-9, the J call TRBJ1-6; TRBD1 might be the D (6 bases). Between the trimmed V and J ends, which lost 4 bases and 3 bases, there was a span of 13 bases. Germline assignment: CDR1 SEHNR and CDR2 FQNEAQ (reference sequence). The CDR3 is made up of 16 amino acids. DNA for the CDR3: TGTGCCAGCAGCTCCTTGGACAGTCACTATAATTCACCCCTCCACTTT. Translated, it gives CASSSLDSHYNSPLHF.

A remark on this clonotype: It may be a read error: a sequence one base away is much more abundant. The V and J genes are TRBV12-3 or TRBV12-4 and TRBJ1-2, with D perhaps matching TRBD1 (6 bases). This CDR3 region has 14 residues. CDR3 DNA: TGTACCAGCAGTTTAGGGGGTCAAAGCTATGGCTACACCTTC. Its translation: CTSSLGGQSYGYTF.

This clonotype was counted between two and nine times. The CDR3 region is CASSTGDRGKTEAFF. CDR3 nucleotide sequence: TGTGCCAGTAGTACAGGGGACAGGGGGAAGACTGAAGCTTTCTTT. This sequence joins TRBV19 and TRBJ1-1; 11 nucleotides agree with TRBD1. After removal of 4 bases from V and 5 bases from J, the junction contained 6 bases not matched to a gene. The CDR3 consists of 15 residues. CDR1 is LNHDA, CDR2 SQIVND, per germline (reference sequence).

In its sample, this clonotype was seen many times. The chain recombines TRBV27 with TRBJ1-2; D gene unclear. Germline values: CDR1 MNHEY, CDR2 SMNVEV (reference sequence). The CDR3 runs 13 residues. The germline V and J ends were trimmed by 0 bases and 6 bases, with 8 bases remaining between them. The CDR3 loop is CASSLSGGHGYTF. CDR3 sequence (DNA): TGTGCCAGCAGTTTATCAGGAGGTCATGGCTACACCTTC.

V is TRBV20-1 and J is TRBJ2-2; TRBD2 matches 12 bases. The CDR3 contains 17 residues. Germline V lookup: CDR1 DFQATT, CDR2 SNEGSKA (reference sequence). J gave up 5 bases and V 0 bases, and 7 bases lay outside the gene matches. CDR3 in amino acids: CSAREETSGGRTGELFF. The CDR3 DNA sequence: TGCAGTGCTAGAGAGGAGACTAGCGGGGGCCGGACCGGGGAGCTGTTTTTT.